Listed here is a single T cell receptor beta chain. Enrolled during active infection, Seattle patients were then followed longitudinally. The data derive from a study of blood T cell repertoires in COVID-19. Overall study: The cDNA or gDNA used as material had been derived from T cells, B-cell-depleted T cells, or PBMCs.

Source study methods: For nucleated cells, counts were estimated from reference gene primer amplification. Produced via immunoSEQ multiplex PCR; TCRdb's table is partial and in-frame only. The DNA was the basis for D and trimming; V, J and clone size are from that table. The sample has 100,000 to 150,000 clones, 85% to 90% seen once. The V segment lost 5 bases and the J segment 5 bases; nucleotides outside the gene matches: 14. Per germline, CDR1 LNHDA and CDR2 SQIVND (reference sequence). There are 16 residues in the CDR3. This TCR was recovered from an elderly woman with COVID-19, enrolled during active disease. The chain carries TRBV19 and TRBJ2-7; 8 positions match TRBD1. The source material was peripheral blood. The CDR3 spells CASSARGREGKDEQYF. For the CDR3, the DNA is TGTGCCAGTAGTGCCAGGGGGCGCGAAGGGAAGGACGAGCAGTACTTC.